What follows describes a single T cell receptor beta chain. Its specificity is not known. Total RNA, at least 5 micrograms per sample, was extracted from PBMCs. Then a second PCR, running roughly 7 to 11 cycles, was carried out with a sample-barcoded 5' primer and a J-beta primer mix. TCRdb processed the 5' RACE reads anew with MiXCR; each CDR3 protein has one entry. Of about 1.7 million distinct CDR3 sequences listed, 28% are singletons. This record comes from a study of blood T cells in healthy people across ages. Study findings and constraints: Unknown donor CMV status possibly confounded expanded clonotype changes.

V lost 6 bases and J 7 bases, leaving 13 bases between the germline ends. The CDR3 consists of 13 residues. The specimen was blood. The gene calls are TRBV12-3 or TRBV12-4 and TRBJ2-1; no clear D gene. The TCR comes from a woman aged 30 to 39 in good health. CDR3 sequence (DNA): TGTGCCAGCAGAGAGGCCAGCCTAAATGAGCAGTTCTTC. It encodes CASREASLNEQFF.